This entry lists 28 T cell receptor beta chains sequenced from one sample in a study of T-cell reconstitution after alpha-beta-depleted transplantation in children. This sample's TCRbeta library carried unique molecular identifier barcodes. A single record per CDR3 protein comes from TCRdb applying MiXCR to the PCR reads. Of fewer than 700,000 distinct CDR3 sequences in the sample, 10% to 15% were seen once. The starting material was PBMCs, mostly from graft donor cells, obtained 360 days after TCRalphabeta/CD19-depleted stem cell transplant. The receptors shown here come from a male patient between 5 and 17 years old who had a stem cell transplant for acute myeloid leukemia, so the T cells may come from the graft donor.

The chain employs TRBV7-9 and TRBJ2-1; no reliable D call. V lost 6 bases to trimming and J lost 8 bases, with 5 bases between them. The CDR3 length is 10 residues. CDR1 SEHNR and CDR2 FQNEAQ come from the germline V gene (reference sequence). DNA for the CDR3: TGTGCCAGCAGGGAAGATGAGCAGTTCTTC. This codes for CASREDEQFF.

This clonotype was recorded at least ten times. The genes are TRBV28 and TRBJ2-7; 9 bases are a match to TRBD1. Germline loops: CDR1 MDHEN, CDR2 SYDVKM. J was trimmed by 4 bases and V by 1 base; bases with no gene match: 2. The CDR3 contains 14 residues. DNA of the CDR3: TGTGCCAGCAGTTTATCGGGGACAGGGTACGAGCAGTACTTC. The encoded protein is CASSLSGTGYEQYF.

The gene calls are TRBV18 and TRBJ2-3; D is perhaps TRBD1 (6 bases). Trimming took 2 bases from V and 0 from J, leaving 15 bases between them. The CDR3 sequence is 17 residues long. CDR1 is KGHSH, CDR2 LQKENI, per germline. The CDR3 protein is CASSPLQGRKSTDTQYF. The CDR3 nucleotides are TGTGCCAGCTCACCATTACAGGGTAGGAAAAGCACAGATACGCAGTATTTT.

The chain's CDR3 is CASSQEGIGTSGRSYEQYF. CDR3 sequence (DNA): TGCGCCAGCAGCCAAGAAGGTATTGGGACTAGCGGGAGGTCCTACGAGCAGTACTTC. The chain combines TRBV4-1 with TRBJ2-7, with 15 positions matching TRBD2. The CDR3 has 19 amino acids. CDR1 and CDR2 (germline): MGHRA, YSYEKL. V lost 0 bases to trimming and J lost 1 base; unmatched junction nucleotides: 7.

This clonotype was seen only a few times. The rearrangement joins TRBV4-3 to TRBJ2-7; a possible D gene is TRBD1 (5 bases). Trimming cost V 2 bases and J 7 bases, with 12 bases left between them. From germline, CDR1 is LGHNA and CDR2 YSLEER. This CDR3 contains 13 residues. The CDR3 protein is CASSQLRAWEQYF. The CDR3 DNA reads as TGCGCCAGCAGCCAACTCAGGGCGTGGGAGCAGTACTTC.

This sequence joins TRBV27 and TRBJ2-1, with TRBD1 matching over 9 bases. V was clipped by 5 bases and J by 2 bases; unmatched bases: 13. The CDR3 is made up of 18 amino acids. The germline gives CDR1 MNHEY, CDR2 SMNVEV (reference sequence). The CDR3 reads CASSRSLPQGATYNEQFF. The CDR3, as DNA: TGTGCCAGCAGTAGATCCCTCCCACAGGGGGCGACCTACAATGAGCAGTTCTTC.

This clonotype came up many times. V gene TRBV19 combines with J gene TRBJ2-1, with a weak D call TRBD1 (6 bases). Germline V gene data show CDR1 as LNHDA and CDR2 as SQIVND (reference sequence). This CDR3 contains 17 residues. Trimming removed 6 bases from V and 4 bases from J, with 22 bases in between. CDR3 coding DNA: TGTGCCAGTAGGGTATCCCAGGGGACCTTATTGTACAATGAGCAGTTCTTC. Translated, it gives CASRVSQGTLLYNEQFF.

The genes are TRBV9 and TRBJ2-1; 14 nucleotides agree with TRBD2. Germline CDR1 SGDLS, CDR2 YYNGEE. Trimming cost V 0 bases and J 10 bases; bases outside gene matches: 9. This CDR3 spans 17 amino acids. CDR3 coding DNA: TGTGCCAGCAGCGTAGGGTCCCACGGACTAGCGGGAGGCGAGCAGTTCTTC. It codes for CASSVGSHGLAGGEQFF.

This chain connects TRBV29-1 to TRBJ2-1, with 15 bases matching TRBD2. V dropped 4 bases and J dropped 5; count of bases not matched to a gene: 9. The germline gives CDR1 SQVTM, CDR2 ANQGSEA. This CDR3 is 17 amino acids long. The CDR3: CSVGGLAGGLLHNEQFF. In nucleotides, the CDR3 is TGCAGCGTTGGGGGACTAGCGGGAGGCCTGCTGCACAATGAGCAGTTCTTC.

This chain joins TRBV7-3 and TRBJ2-1, with a weak D call TRBD2 (5 bases). Per the germline V gene, CDR1 is SGHTA and CDR2 is FQGTGA. This CDR3 is 17 amino acids long. The V and J ends lost 1 base and 4 bases respectively, with 17 bases between them. CDR3 amino acids: CASSLMGGRAQYNEQFF. DNA for the CDR3: TGTGCCAGCAGCTTAATGGGCGGGCGGGCGCAGTACAATGAGCAGTTCTTC.

The chain employs TRBV29-1 and TRBJ2-1; TRBD2 aligns across 9 bases. The ends lost 2 bases at V and 2 bases at J; junction bases unmatched: 7. The CDR3 is made up of 16 amino acids. Germline loops: CDR1 SQVTM, CDR2 ANQGSEA. The DNA of the CDR3 is TGCAGCGTTGAACGGACTAGCGATAGGGCCTACAATGAGCAGTTCTTC. It encodes CSVERTSDRAYNEQFF.

This clonotype was seen ten or more times. The chain recombines TRBV7-9 with TRBJ2-1; 10 nucleotides line up with TRBD2. This CDR3 is 15 amino acids long. Germline loops: CDR1 SEHNR, CDR2 FQNEAQ (reference sequence). The V gene end was trimmed by 1 base and the J gene end by 7 bases; junction bases not matched to a gene: 4. CDR3 sequence (DNA): TGTGCCAGCAGCTTAGGGAGGACTAGCGGTAATGAGCAGTTCTTC. It is translated as CASSLGRTSGNEQFF.

This clonotype was seen a handful of times. This sequence joins TRBV20-1 and TRBJ1-6; D is ambiguous. Trimming took off 3 bases at V and 3 bases at J, with 3 bases between the two ends. Germline-derived CDR1 and CDR2 are DFQATT and SNEGSKA (reference sequence). The CDR3 sequence is 12 residues long. The CDR3 DNA is TGCAGTGCTAGTGGCTATAATTCACCCCTCCACTTT. This sequence encodes CSASGYNSPLHF.

This sequence joins TRBV11-3 and TRBJ2-7, with 11 nucleotides matching TRBD1. Per germline, CDR1 SGHNT and CDR2 YENEEA. The CDR3 is 14 amino acids. V gave up 4 bases and J gave up 7 bases; unmatched junction bases: 6. CDR3 nucleotide sequence: TGTGCCAGCAGCTCCGGACAGGGGGCACGGGAGCAGTACTTC. Its translation: CASSSGQGAREQYF.

The genes are TRBV12-3 or TRBV12-4 and TRBJ1-5; 7 bases agree with TRBD1. This CDR3 spans 14 amino acids. J lost 4 bases, V lost 6 bases, and 6 bases had no gene match. CDR3 coding DNA: TGTGCCAGCAGCGGGACAGCCCCTAATCAGCCCCAGCATTTT. Translating it yields CASSGTAPNQPQHF.

The sample holds many counts of this clonotype. The V gene is TRBV29-1, the J gene TRBJ2-5, with 9 bases lining up with TRBD2. The germline V gene encodes CDR1 SQVTM and CDR2 ANQGSEA. The CDR3 loop spans 12 amino acids. Trimming cost V 6 bases and J 5 bases; bases outside gene matches: 4. The CDR3 region is CSVALAGETQYF. Here the CDR3 DNA reads TGCAGCGTCGCCCTAGCGGGGGAGACCCAGTACTTC.

The chain couples TRBV9 to TRBJ2-1, with D perhaps TRBD2 (6 bases). This CDR3 has 16 residues. V lost 0 bases and J lost 4, with 14 bases in between. Germline-derived CDR1 and CDR2 are SGDLS and YYNGEE. The CDR3 protein is CASSVVGLENYNEQFF. CDR3 nucleotides: TGTGCCAGCAGCGTAGTGGGACTGGAGAATTACAATGAGCAGTTCTTC.

The chain couples TRBV14 to TRBJ2-2; D might be TRBD2 (5 bases). The CDR3 length is 15 residues. V was pared by 0 bases and J by 5 bases, with 10 bases between. Germline-derived CDR1 and CDR2 are SGHDN and FVKESK. DNA for the CDR3: TGTGCCAGCAGCCAAGAGGGGAGTAGTACCGGGGAGCTGTTTTTT. It encodes CASSQEGSSTGELFF.

The chain employs TRBV7-2 and TRBJ2-3; TRBD2 matches at 14 bases. After removal of 6 bases from V and 0 bases from J, the junction contained 2 bases not matched to a gene. The CDR3 is 16 residues long. Germline V lookup: CDR1 SGHTA, CDR2 FQGNSA. CDR3 sequence: CASSRLAGGSTDTQYF. The CDR3 bases are TGTGCCAGCAGTAGACTAGCGGGAGGGAGCACAGATACGCAGTATTTT.

This clonotype was seen only a few times. The rearrangement joins TRBV5-1 to TRBJ1-2; a possible D gene is TRBD1 (6 bases). V was trimmed by 1 base and J by 5 bases, leaving 18 bases between them. Germline V gene lookup returns CDR1 SGHRS and CDR2 YFSETQ. The CDR3 covers 16 residues. CDR3 in amino acids: CASSLSDSTNFYGYTF. The CDR3 DNA follows: TGCGCCAGCAGCTTGTCGGACAGCACAAATTTTTATGGCTACACCTTC.

This clonotype was counted a few times. The V gene is TRBV12-3 or TRBV12-4, the J gene TRBJ2-7, with D possibly called TRBD1 or TRBD2 (5 bases each). Trimming cost V 7 bases and J 7 bases, with 23 bases left between them. The CDR3 covers 15 residues. As DNA, the CDR3 is TGTGCCAGCACTCCCGGGGCCCTCTCCTACAAGGAGCAGTACTTC. Translation: CASTPGALSYKEQYF.

This clonotype was detected ten times or more. The chain recombines TRBV12-3 or TRBV12-4 with TRBJ1-1; TRBD1 agrees at 8 bases. The CDR3 contains 15 residues. Trimming at V came to 3 bases and at J to 5 bases, leaving 8 bases not matched to a gene. The CDR3, as DNA: TGTGCCAGCAGTTTTCCTCAGGGGGCTAGGACTGAAGCTTTCTTT. Its protein product is CASSFPQGARTEAFF.

CDR3 coding DNA: TGTGCCAGCAGTTTGATTGGGGGCTTCTCCTACGAGCAGTACTTC. It specifies CASSLIGGFSYEQYF. This chain joins TRBV28 and TRBJ2-7; possibly TRBD1 for D (6 bases). The CDR3 has 15 residues. Germline assignment: CDR1 MDHEN and CDR2 SYDVKM. The V and J ends lost 3 bases and 0 bases respectively, with 12 bases between them.

This clonotype has a count of ten or more. The chain joins TRBV6-2 or TRBV6-3 to TRBJ2-7; D is undetermined. Trimming left V 8 bases short and J 6 bases short, with 20 bases between. This CDR3 has 14 amino acids. The germline V gene encodes CDR1 MNHEY and CDR2 SVGEGT. The CDR3 loop is CASGQTGRSVEQYF. The DNA of the CDR3 is TGTGCCAGCGGCCAAACCGGCCGCTCAGTCGAGCAGTACTTC.

In its sample, this clonotype was seen a few times. J is TRBJ2-1 and V is TRBV24-1; TRBD1 is a possible D gene (6 bases). The CDR3 spans 16 residues. Germline values: CDR1 KGHDR, CDR2 SFDVKD. The germline V and J ends were trimmed by 2 bases and 7 bases, with 17 bases remaining between them. CDR3 residues: CATSDSGKDRGNEQFF. The CDR3 DNA reads as TGTGCCACCAGTGATTCCGGAAAGGACAGAGGGAATGAGCAGTTCTTC.

The sample holds many counts of this clonotype. CDR3 in amino acids: CASSLVSETGELFF. The CDR3 DNA follows: TGTGCCAGCAGCTTGGTTTCCGAGACCGGGGAGCTGTTTTTT. The chain links TRBV5-4 to TRBJ2-2; D remains ambiguous. The CDR3 contains 14 residues. V was trimmed by 0 bases and J by 5 bases, leaving 8 bases between them. Germline assignment: CDR1 SGHNT and CDR2 YYREEE (reference sequence).

The rearrangement joins TRBV29-1 to TRBJ2-3; D is unclear. Per the germline V gene, CDR1 is SQVTM and CDR2 is ANQGSEA. CDR3 length equals 12 residues. V dropped 5 bases and J dropped 4 bases, with 10 bases sitting between them. The CDR3 reads CSVYRASDTQYF. The CDR3, as DNA: TGCAGCGTTTATAGGGCATCAGATACGCAGTATTTT.

The J gene is TRBJ1-2, the V gene TRBV2; D possibly corresponds to TRBD1 (5 bases). V was cut by 2 bases and J by 0 bases, with 13 bases left in between. Per germline, CDR1 SNHLY and CDR2 FYNNEI. This CDR3 is 16 amino acids long. The CDR3 DNA sequence: TGTGCCAGCAGTGAAATCTTTGGGGCGACTAACTATGGCTACACCTTC. This gives the protein CASSEIFGATNYGYTF.